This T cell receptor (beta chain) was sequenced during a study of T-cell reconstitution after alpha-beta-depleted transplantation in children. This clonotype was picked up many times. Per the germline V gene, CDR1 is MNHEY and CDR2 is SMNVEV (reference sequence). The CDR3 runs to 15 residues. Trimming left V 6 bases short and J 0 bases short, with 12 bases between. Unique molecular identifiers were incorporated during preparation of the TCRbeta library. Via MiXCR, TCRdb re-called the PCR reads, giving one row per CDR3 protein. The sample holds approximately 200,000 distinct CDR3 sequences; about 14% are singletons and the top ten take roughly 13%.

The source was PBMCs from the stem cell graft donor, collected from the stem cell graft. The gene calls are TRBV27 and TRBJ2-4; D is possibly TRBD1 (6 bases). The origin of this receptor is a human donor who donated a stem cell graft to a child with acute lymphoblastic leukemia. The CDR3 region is CASSGRGRAKNIQYF. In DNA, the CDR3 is TGTGCCAGCAGCGGCAGGGGACGAGCCAAAAACATTCAGTACTTC.